This TCR beta chain emerged from a study of siplizumab effects on memory and regulatory T cells. CDR3 size: 17 residues. TCR templates numbering 75,000 to 100,000 were assayed per sample. Profiled with immunoSEQ multiplex PCR; TCRdb holds only in-frame clones, not every one. The table includes 100,000 or so clones, just under 95% detected once. With respect to this clone: Its cognate antigen is unknown.

Points from the study as a whole: Unstimulated subsets captured only a minor fraction of alloreactive clones. Relative to controls at approximately 25%, mappable alloreactive CD4+ clones exhibited a mean Treg-derived proportion of less than 70% with siplizumab.

The receptor was derived from a human donor in good health. The V gene is TRBV21-1, the J gene TRBJ2-3; TRBD2 reflects the table's D call only, with no check against the DNA. TRBV21-1 is termed a pseudogene. Specimen: non-Treg CD4+ T cells sorted from blood. CDR3 protein: CASSPSGLAGGSDTQYF. The CDR3 DNA sequence: TGTGCCAGCAGCCCCTCGGGGCTAGCGGGGGGATCAGATACGCAGTATTTT.